Included here is one TCR beta chain sequence, with context. This clone's antigen is unknown. Base qualities were left out, and no much larger clone turns up one base away. The sample is drawn from a study of blood T cell repertoires in COVID-19 (dated by TCRdb to the early 2020s). Study-level background: Samples from collaborators originated in the United States, Italy and Spain and spanned both the acute and convalescent phases of COVID-19. The material from the prospective study consisted of cDNA or gDNA derived from T cells, B-cell-depleted T cells, or PBMCs. The dataset comprised deeply sampled blood TCRbeta repertoires from subjects exposed to, actively infected with, or recovered from COVID-19. The repertoires were released in a freely available public database intended as a resource for research on the immune response to SARS-CoV-2. Samples were obtained from the ongoing ImmuneRACE study (first 160 participants) and from roughly 1,300 subjects provided by 6 global collaborators. A de-identified subject ID, COVID-19 status, age in years and sex were almost always included in the sample metadata. HLA class I and class II types, where available, came from metadata supplied by the sample provider rather than from assay-based typing.

Participants in the prospective study were enrolled through a virtual design, were aged roughly 18 to 100 years, and lived in about 25 United States geographic areas. Cohort assignment in the prospective study relied on participant-reported clinical history from a screening survey and a study questionnaire. Recovered participants in ImmuneRACE Cohort 3 were defined by two consecutive negative NP/OP PCR tests, clearance by a healthcare professional, or resolution of symptoms. Each participant in the prospective study had whole blood, serum and a nasopharyngeal or oropharyngeal swab collected by mobile phlebotomists. Participants in the prospective study had the option to provide additional blood draws and questionnaires over an approximately 2-month period. Before DNA extraction, prospective study blood samples were shipped either frozen or at room temperature. TCRbeta CDR3 regions were amplified from genomic DNA using the immunoSEQ Assay, a bias-controlled multiplex PCR. The original methods were these. The number of nucleated cells in each sample was estimated by amplification of reference gene primers within the assay. Sequence reads were collapsed and filtered to measure the absolute abundance of every unique TCRbeta CDR3 rearrangement. For each sample, productive Simpson clonality was calculated by taking the square root of Simpson's diversity index across productive rearrangements. TCRdb carries this immuneACCESS record with in-frame sequences only. Its versions omit some clonotypes, under half of them owing to an unresolved V gene in the studies checked, with the rest unexplained. That table is the source of V, J and clone size, and D and trimming were worked out from the DNA. The table for this sample lists about 370,000 clones; roughly nine tenths of them were counted only once. The ten largest make up about 1% of the sample.

Overall study results and their limits: Clinical and demographic metadata were provided uncurated, with the amount varying by source and participant.

V and J are trimmed by 5 bases and 3 bases, and the gene matches miss 11 bases of the junction. Looking up the germline V gene (reference sequence) yields CDR1 LNHDA and CDR2 SQIVND. From its cysteine to its phenylalanine, the CDR3 spans 17 amino acids. The CDR3 DNA has 51 bases and is translated from base 1. The sequence derives from a man between 18 and 35 years old who had recovered from COVID-19. The sequencing input was PBMCs or T cells enriched from blood (not recorded which). The rearrangement joined TRBV19 to TRBJ2-7, and 12 junctional nucleotides match TRBD2. The CDR3 protein is CASSSPSSGRAGYEQYF. The base sequence is TGTGCCAGTAGTTCCCCCTCTAGCGGGAGGGCCGGCTACGAGCAGTACTTC.